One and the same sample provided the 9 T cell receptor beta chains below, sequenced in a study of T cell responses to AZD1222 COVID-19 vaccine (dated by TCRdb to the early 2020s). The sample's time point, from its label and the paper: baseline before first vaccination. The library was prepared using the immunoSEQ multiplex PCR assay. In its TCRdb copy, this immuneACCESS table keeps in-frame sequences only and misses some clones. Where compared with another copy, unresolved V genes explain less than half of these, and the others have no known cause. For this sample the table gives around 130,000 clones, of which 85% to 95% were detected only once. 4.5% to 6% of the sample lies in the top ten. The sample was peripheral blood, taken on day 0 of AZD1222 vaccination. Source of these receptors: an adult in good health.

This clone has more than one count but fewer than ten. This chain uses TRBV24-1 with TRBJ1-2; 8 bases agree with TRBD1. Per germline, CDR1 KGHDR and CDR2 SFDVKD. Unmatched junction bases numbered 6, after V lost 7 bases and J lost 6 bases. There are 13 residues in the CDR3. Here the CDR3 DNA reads TGTGCCACCAGCCAGCAGGGGGCGAATGGCTACACCTTC. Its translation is CATSQQGANGYTF.

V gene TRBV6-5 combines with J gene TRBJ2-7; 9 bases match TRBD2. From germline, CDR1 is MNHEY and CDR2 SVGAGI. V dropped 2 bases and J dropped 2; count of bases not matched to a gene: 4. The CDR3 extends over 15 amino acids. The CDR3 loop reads CASSYVVAGAYEQYF. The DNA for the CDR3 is TGTGCCAGCAGTTACGTCGTAGCGGGAGCCTACGAGCAGTACTTC.

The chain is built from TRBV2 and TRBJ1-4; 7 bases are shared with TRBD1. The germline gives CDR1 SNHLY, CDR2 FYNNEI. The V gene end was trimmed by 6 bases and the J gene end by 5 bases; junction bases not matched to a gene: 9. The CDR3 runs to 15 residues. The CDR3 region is CASRSWAGGNEKLFF. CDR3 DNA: TGTGCCAGCAGGTCGTGGGCAGGGGGGAATGAAAAACTGTTTTTT.

CDR3 in DNA: TGTGCCAGCAGCCCGAGGAGGACAGTTTACAATGAGCAGTTCTTC. Translating gives CASSPRRTVYNEQFF. The rearrangement joins TRBV11-3 to TRBJ2-1; possibly TRBD1 for D (6 bases). V was cut by 5 bases and J by 4 bases, with 15 bases left in between. This CDR3 region has 15 residues. Per germline, CDR1 SGHNT and CDR2 YENEEA. Variable domain in full (rest from reference TRBV11-3 and TRBJ2-1): EAGVVQSPRYKIIEKKQPVAFWCNPISGHNTLYWYLQNLGQGPELLIRYENEEAVDDSQLPKDRFSAERLKGVDSTLKIQPAELGDSAVYLCASSPRRTVYNEQFFGPGTRLTVL.

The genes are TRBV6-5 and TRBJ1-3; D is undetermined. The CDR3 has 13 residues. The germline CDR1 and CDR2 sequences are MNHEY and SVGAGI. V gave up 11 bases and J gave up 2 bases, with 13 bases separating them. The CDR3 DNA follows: TGTGCCTCCTCCTGGACGGCTGGAAACACCATATATTTT. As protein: CASSWTAGNTIYF.

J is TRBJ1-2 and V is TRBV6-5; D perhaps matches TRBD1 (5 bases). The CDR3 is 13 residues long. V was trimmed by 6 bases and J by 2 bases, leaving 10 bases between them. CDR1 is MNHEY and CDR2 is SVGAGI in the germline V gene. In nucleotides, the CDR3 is TGTGCCAGCAGGACACGGGGGAACTATGGCTACACCTTC. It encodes CASRTRGNYGYTF.

The CDR3 DNA reads TGTGCAAGTCGCACGCCGCGCCAGCGGGATAACCCCCAAGAGCAGTTCTTC. This gives the protein CASRTPRQRDNPQEQFF. The J gene is TRBJ2-1, the V gene TRBV12-2; the tabulated D call, TRBD2, remains unverified against the DNA. TRBV12-2 counts as a pseudogene. The CDR3 has 17 amino acids.

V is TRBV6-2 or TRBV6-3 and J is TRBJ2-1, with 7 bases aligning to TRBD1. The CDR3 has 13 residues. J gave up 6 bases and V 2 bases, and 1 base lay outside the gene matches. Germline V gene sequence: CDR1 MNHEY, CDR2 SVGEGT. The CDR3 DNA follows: TGTGCCAGCAGTTACCGACAGGGCAATGAGCAGTTCTTC. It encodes CASSYRQGNEQFF.

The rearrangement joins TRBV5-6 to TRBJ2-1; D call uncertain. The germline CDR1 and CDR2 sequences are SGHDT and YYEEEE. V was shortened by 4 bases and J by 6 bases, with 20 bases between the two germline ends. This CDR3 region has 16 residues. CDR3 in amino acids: CASSDQIWKDFNEQFF. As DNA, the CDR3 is TGTGCCAGCAGCGACCAAATTTGGAAGGATTTCAATGAGCAGTTCTTC. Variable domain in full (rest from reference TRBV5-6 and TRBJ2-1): DAGVTQSPTHLIKTRGQQVTLRCSPKSGHDTVSWYQQALGQGPQFIFQYYEEEERQRGNFPDRFSGHQFPNYSSELNVNALLLGDSALYLCASSDQIWKDFNEQFFGPGTRLTVL.